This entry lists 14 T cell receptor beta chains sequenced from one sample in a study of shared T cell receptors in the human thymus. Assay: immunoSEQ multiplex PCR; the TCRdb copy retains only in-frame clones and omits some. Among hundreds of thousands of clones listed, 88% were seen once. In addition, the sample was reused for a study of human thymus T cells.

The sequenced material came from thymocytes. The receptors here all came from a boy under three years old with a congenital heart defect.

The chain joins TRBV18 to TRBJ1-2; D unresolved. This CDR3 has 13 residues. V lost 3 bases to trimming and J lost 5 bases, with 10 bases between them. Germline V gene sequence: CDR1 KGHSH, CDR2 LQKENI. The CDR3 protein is CASSPEGEYGYTF. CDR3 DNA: TGTGCCAGCTCACCCGAGGGAGAGTATGGCTACACCTTC.

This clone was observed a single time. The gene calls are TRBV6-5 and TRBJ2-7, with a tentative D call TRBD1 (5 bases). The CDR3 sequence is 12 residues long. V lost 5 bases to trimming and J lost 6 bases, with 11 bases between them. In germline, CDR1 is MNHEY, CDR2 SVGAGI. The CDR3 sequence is CASSPPRGEQYF. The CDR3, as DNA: TGTGCCAGCAGTCCGCCTAGGGGCGAGCAGTACTTC.

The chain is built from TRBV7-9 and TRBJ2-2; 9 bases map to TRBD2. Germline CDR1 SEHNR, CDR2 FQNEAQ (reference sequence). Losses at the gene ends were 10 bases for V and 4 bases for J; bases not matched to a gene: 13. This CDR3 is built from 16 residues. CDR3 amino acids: CAIGSSGRIGTGELFF. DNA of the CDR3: TGTGCCATAGGGAGTAGCGGGAGAATAGGCACCGGGGAGCTGTTTTTT.

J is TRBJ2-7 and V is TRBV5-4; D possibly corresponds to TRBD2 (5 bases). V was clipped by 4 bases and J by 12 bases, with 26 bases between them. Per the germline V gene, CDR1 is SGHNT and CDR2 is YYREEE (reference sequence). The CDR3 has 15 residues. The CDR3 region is CASSIRDDKVGVRYF. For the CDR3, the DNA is TGTGCCAGCAGCATTCGGGATGATAAGGTGGGAGTGAGGTACTTC.

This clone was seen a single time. CDR3 protein: CASSQTSGGSYEQYF. The CDR3 bases are TGTGCCAGCAGTCAGACTAGCGGGGGCTCCTACGAGCAGTACTTC. The rearrangement joins TRBV28 to TRBJ2-7, with TRBD2 identical over 12 bases. With V trimmed by 5 bases and J by 0 bases, 2 bases remained unmatched. In germline, CDR1 is MDHEN, CDR2 SYDVKM. The CDR3 is 15 residues long.

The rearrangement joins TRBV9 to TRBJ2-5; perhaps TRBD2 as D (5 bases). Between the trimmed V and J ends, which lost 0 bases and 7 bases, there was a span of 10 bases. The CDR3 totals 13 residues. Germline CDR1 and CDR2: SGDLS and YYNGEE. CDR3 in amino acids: CASSVGRVGTQYF. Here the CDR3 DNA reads TGTGCCAGCAGCGTAGGGCGGGTTGGGACCCAGTACTTC. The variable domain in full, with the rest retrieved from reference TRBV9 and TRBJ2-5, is DSGVTQTPKHLITATGQRVTLRCSPRSGDLSVYWYQQSLDQGLQFLIQYYNGEERAKGNILERFSAQQFPDLHSELNLSSLELGDSALYFCASSVGRVGTQYFGPGTRLLVL.

The CDR3 sequence: CASSNQGLAVYEQYF. CDR3 nucleotide sequence: TGTGCCAGTAGTAACCAGGGACTAGCGGTCTACGAGCAGTACTTC. The chain combines TRBV19 with TRBJ2-7; 11 bases match TRBD2. The CDR3 sequence is 15 residues long. Germline V gene sequence: CDR1 LNHDA, CDR2 SQIVND (reference sequence). V was pared by 4 bases and J by 3 bases, with 5 bases of the junction left unmatched.

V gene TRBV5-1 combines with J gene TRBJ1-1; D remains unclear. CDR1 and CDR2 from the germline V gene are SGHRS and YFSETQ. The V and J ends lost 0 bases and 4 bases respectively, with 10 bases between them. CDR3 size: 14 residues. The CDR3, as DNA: TGCGCCAGCAGCTTGGGAGTCGGTGGCACTGAAGCTTTCTTT. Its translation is CASSLGVGGTEAFF.

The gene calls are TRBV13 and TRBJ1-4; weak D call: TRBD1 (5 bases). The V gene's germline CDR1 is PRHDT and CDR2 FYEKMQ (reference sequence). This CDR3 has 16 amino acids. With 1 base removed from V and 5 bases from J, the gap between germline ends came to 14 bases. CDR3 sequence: CASSLAARVGNEKLFF. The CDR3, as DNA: TGTGCCAGCAGCTTAGCTGCCAGGGTCGGGAATGAAAAACTGTTTTTT.

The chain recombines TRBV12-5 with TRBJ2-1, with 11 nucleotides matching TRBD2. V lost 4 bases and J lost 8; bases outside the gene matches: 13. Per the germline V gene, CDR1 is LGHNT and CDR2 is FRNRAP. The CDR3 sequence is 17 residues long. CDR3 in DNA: TGTGCTAGTGGTTCAAGGGCACTAGCGGGAGAATATCATGAGCAGTTCTTC. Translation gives CASGSRALAGEYHEQFF.

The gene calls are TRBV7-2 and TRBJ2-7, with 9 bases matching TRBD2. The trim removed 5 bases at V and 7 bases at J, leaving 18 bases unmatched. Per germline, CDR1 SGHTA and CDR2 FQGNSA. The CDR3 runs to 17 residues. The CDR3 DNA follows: TGTGCCAGCAGCCCTCAGGATGGGCGGGAGGGCCAGGAGGAGCAGTACTTC. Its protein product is CASSPQDGREGQEEQYF.

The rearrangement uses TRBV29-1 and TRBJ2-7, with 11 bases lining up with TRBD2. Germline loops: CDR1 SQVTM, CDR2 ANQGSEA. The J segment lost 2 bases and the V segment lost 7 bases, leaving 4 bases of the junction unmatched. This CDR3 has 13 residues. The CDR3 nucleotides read TGCAGCGCCGTGACTAGCGGGGCCTACGAGCAGTACTTC. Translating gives CSAVTSGAYEQYF.

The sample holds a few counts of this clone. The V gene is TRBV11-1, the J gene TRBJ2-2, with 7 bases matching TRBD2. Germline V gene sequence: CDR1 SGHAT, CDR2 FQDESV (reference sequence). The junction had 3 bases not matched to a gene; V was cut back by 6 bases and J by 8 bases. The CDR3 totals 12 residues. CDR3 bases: TGTGCCAGCAGAGGGAGGGCGGGGGAGCTGTTTTTT. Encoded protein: CASRGRAGELFF.

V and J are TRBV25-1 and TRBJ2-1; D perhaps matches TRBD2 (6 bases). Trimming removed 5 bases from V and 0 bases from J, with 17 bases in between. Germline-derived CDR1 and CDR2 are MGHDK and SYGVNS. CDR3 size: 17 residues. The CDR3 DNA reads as TGTGCCAGCAGTAAGATTGAGCGGGCCTACTCCTACAATGAGCAGTTCTTC. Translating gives CASSKIERAYSYNEQFF. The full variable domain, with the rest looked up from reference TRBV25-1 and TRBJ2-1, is EADIYQTPRYLVIGTGKKITLECSQTMGHDKMYWYQQDPGMELHLIHYSYGVNSTEKGDLSSESTVSRIRTEHFPLTLESARPSHTSQYLCASSKIERAYSYNEQFFGPGTRLTVL.